This is a list of T cell receptor beta chains from one sample in a study of brain T cells in children with intractable seizures. Clones were read by immunoSEQ multiplex PCR, and TCRdb kept only the in-frame ones, dropping some. The sample shows around 38,000 clones, around 90% of them seen only once. This sample comprised peripheral blood, obtained at surgery. Every receptor here comes from a girl aged 2-9 years with tuberous sclerosis and intractable seizures. The CDR3 runs from the conserved cysteine through the conserved F or W. The D gene is left open where the match is weak. Not every row has a clone size; where given, it reads once, few, many or a size class.

J: TRBJ1-1
size: -
D: -
V: TRBV19
DNA: TGTGCCAGTAGACGACAGGTTACGAACACTGAAGCTTTCTTT
CDR3: CASRRQVTNTEAFF

J: TRBJ1-1
size: once
D: -
V: TRBV18
DNA: TGTGCCAGCTCACCACCGGGACAGAACACTGAAGCTTTCTTT
CDR3: CASSPPGQNTEAFF

J: TRBJ1-1
size: -
D: -
V: TRBV7-8
DNA: TGTGCCAGCAGTCTCAGTACAGGGTTGGACACTGAAGCTTTCTTT
CDR3: CASSLSTGLDTEAFF

J: TRBJ2-1
size: -
D: -
V: TRBV12-3/TRBV12-4
DNA: TGTGCCAGCAGCCAGACTAGCAATGAGCAGTTCTTC
CDR3: CASSQTSNEQFF

J: TRBJ1-1
size: -
D: -
V: TRBV20-1
DNA: TGCAGGGCCGTTTGGGGCTCGGAAGCTTTCTTT
CDR3: CRAVWGSEAFF

J: TRBJ1-6
size: -
D: TRBD1
V: TRBV19
DNA: TGTGCCAGTAGGGACAGGAACTCCTATAATTCACCCCTCCACTTT
CDR3: CASRDRNSYNSPLHF

J: TRBJ2-1
size: -
D: -
V: TRBV6-5
DNA: TGTGCCAGCACCCAAAGCACGTCTAAGTTCTTC
CDR3: CASTQSTSKFF

J: TRBJ2-1
size: once
D: TRBD2
V: TRBV29-1
DNA: TGCAGCGTTGAGGGTCGGCGGGGGGGCGGTTTCGGTACGGGTGAGCAGTTCTTC
CDR3: CSVEGRRGGGFGTGEQFF

J: TRBJ1-1
size: -
D: -
V: TRBV12-3/TRBV12-4
DNA: TGTGCCAGCAGTTTAGGTGTGGGGGCCATGGCTTTCTTT
CDR3: CASSLGVGAMAFF

J: TRBJ2-6
size: once
D: TRBD2
V: TRBV2
DNA: TGTGCCACCTGGGGAGGGCTTATAAATTCTGGGGCCAACGTCCTGACTTTC
CDR3: CATWGGLINSGANVLTF

J: TRBJ1-6
size: -
D: -
V: TRBV19
DNA: TGTGCCAGTAGTCTAGGATCCGGGACGGATAATTCACCCCTCCACTTT
CDR3: CASSLGSGTDNSPLHF

J: TRBJ2-5
size: -
D: -
V: TRBV3-1/TRBV3-2
DNA: TGTGCCAGCAGCCAAGAACTGGGCGGCTTTCAAGAGACCCAGTACTTC
CDR3: CASSQELGGFQETQYF

J: TRBJ1-6
size: few
D: -
V: TRBV12-3/TRBV12-4
DNA: TGTGCCAGCAGTTTCGACATGGATTCACCCCTCCACTTT
CDR3: CASSFDMDSPLHF

J: TRBJ1-4
size: once
D: -
V: TRBV6-5
DNA: TGTGCCACCGAGAGGGGTGAAAAACTGTTTTTT
CDR3: CATERGEKLFF

J: TRBJ2-3
size: -
D: -
V: TRBV14
DNA: TGTGCCAGCAGCCAAATGGCAGGAGGAAGCAGAGATACGCAGTATTTT
CDR3: CASSQMAGGSRDTQYF

J: TRBJ1-2
size: -
D: -
V: TRBV12-3/TRBV12-4
DNA: TGTGCCAGCAGGAGACACGGAGGGGATGGCTACACCTTC
CDR3: CASRRHGGDGYTF

J: TRBJ1-4
size: -
D: -
V: TRBV4-2
DNA: TGTGCCAGCAGCCAAGATCTGGGGCATGAAAAACTGTTTTTT
CDR3: CASSQDLGHEKLFF

J: TRBJ2-5
size: once
D: TRBD2
V: TRBV5-4
DNA: TGTGCCAGCAGCTCAGGGACTAGCGGGGGAAAACAAGAGACCCAGTACTTC
CDR3: CASSSGTSGGKQETQYF

J: TRBJ1-3
size: -
D: -
V: TRBV19
DNA: TGTGCCAGTCCACCAGGGTCCAGGGGAAACACCATATATTTT
CDR3: CASPPGSRGNTIYF

J: TRBJ1-2
size: -
D: -
V: TRBV15
DNA: TGTGCCACCAGCACCCTTCCGGGACAACCTTATGGCTACACCTTC
CDR3: CATSTLPGQPYGYTF

J: TRBJ2-3
size: -
D: -
V: TRBV5-1
DNA: TGCGCCAGCAGCTTGGAACACCCTGGGGCAGATACGCAGTATTTT
CDR3: CASSLEHPGADTQYF

J: TRBJ1-1
size: -
D: -
V: TRBV5-1
DNA: TGCGCCAGCAGCTTGGAGGGGTTCGGTTACACTGAAGCTTTCTTT
CDR3: CASSLEGFGYTEAFF

J: TRBJ1-6
size: once
D: TRBD1
V: TRBV2
DNA: TGCGGACAGGGTTTTTCCTATAATTCACCCCTCCACTTT
CDR3: CGQGFSYNSPLHF

J: TRBJ2-2
size: -
D: -
V: TRBV10-1
DNA: TGCGCCAGCAGTGGGGGGACCAACACCGGGGAGCTGTTTTTT
CDR3: CASSGGTNTGELFF

J: TRBJ2-2
size: -
D: -
V: TRBV7-8
DNA: TGTGCCAGCAGCTCCCGGACGGGGTTCCCCGGGGAGCTGTTTTTT
CDR3: CASSSRTGFPGELFF

J: TRBJ1-1
size: -
D: -
V: TRBV3-1/TRBV3-2
DNA: TGTGCCAGCAGCCAAGGGAGGGTGAAAGCTTTCTTT
CDR3: CASSQGRVKAFF